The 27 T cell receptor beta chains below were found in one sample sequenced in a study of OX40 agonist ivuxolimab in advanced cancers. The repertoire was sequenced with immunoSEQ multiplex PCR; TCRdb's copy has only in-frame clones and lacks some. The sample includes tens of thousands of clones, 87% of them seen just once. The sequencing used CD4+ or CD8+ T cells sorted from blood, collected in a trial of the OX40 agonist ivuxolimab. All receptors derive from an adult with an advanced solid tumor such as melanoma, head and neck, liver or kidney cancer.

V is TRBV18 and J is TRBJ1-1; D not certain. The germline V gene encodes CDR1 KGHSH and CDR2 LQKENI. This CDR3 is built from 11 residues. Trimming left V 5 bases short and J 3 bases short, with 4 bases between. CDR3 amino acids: CASSADTEAFF. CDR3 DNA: TGTGCCAGCTCAGCCGACACTGAAGCTTTCTTT.

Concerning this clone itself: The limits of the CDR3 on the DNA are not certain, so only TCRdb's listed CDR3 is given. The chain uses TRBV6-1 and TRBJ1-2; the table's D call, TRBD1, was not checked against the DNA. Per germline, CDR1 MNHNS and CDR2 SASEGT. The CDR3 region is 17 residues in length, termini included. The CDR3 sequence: CASSEGFGAGTGGGYTF.

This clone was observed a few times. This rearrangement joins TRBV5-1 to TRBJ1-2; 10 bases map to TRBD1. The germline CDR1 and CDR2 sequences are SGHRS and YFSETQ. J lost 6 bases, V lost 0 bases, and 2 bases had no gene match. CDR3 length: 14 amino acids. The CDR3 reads CASSLGTGGDGYTF. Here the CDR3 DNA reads TGCGCCAGCAGCTTGGGGACAGGGGGTGATGGCTACACCTTC.

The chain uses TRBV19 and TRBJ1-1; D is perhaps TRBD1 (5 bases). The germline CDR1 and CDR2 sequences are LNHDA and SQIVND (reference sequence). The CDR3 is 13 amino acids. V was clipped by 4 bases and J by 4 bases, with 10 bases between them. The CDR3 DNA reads TGTGCCAGTAGTAGGAGGGGAGTCACTGAAGCTTTCTTT. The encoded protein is CASSRRGVTEAFF.

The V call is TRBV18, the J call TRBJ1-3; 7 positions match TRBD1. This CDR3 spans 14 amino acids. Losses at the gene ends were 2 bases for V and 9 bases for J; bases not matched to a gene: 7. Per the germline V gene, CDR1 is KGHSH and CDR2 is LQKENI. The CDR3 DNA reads TGTGCCAGCTCACCAACGGACAAGGGGGCCACCATATATTTT. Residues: CASSPTDKGATIYF.

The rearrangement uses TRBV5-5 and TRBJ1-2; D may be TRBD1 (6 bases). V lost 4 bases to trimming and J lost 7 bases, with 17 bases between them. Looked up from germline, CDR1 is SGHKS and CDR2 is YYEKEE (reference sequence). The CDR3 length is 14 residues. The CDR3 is CASSVSGAAGGYTF. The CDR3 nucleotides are TGTGCCAGCAGCGTGTCAGGGGCAGCAGGTGGCTACACCTTC.

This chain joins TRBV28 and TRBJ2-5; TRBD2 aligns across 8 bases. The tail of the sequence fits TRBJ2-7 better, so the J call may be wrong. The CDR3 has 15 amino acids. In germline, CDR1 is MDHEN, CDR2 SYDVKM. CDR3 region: CASSSTSTGGLEQYF. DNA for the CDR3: TGTGCCAGCAGTTCTACTTCTACGGGAGGGCTCGAGCAGTACTTC.

The DNA of the CDR3 is TGTGCCAGCAGCTTAGTCAGGCACTACGAGCAGTACTTC. It encodes CASSLVRHYEQYF. The gene calls are TRBV7-9 and TRBJ2-7, with D hard to call. With 1 base removed from V and 3 bases from J, the gap between germline ends came to 7 bases. CDR3 length equals 13 residues. Germline loops: CDR1 SEHNR, CDR2 FQNEAQ (reference sequence).

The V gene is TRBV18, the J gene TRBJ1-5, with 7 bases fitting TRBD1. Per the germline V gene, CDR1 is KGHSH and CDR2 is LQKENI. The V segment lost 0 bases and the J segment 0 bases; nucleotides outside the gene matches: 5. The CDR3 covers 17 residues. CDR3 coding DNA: TGTGCCAGCTCACCACCCTCCGGGACAGATAGCAATCAGCCCCAGCATTTT. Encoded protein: CASSPPSGTDSNQPQHF.

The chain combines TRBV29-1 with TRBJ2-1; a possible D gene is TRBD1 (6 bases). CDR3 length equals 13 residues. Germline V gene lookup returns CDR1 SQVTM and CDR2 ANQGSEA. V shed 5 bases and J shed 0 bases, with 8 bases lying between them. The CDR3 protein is CSVMDSSYNEQFF. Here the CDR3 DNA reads TGCAGCGTTATGGACAGCTCCTACAATGAGCAGTTCTTC.

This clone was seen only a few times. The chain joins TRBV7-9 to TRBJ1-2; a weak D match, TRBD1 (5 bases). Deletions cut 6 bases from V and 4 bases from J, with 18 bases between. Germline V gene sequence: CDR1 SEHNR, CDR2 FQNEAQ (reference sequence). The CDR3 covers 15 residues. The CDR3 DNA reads TGTGCCAGCAGGCCTCCCGGGACGGTCATCTATGGCTACACCTTC. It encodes CASRPPGTVIYGYTF. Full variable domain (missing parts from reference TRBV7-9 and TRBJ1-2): DTGVSQNPRHKITKRGQNVTFRCDPISEHNRLYWYRQTLGQGPEFLTYFQNEAQLEKSRLLSDRFSAERPKGSFSTLEIQRTEQGDSAMYLCASRPPGTVIYGYTFGSGTRLTVV.

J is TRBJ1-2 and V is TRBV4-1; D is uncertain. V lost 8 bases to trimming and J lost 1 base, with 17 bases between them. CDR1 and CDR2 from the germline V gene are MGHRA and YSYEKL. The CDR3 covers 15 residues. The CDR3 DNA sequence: TGCGCCAGCCATCGGACCGCCGGTTTTAACTATGGCTACACCTTC. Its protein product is CASHRTAGFNYGYTF.

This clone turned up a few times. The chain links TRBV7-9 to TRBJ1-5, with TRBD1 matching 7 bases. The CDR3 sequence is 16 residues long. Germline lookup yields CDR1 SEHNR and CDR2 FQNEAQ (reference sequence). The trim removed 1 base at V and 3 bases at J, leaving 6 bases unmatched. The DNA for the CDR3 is TGTGCCAGCAGCTTAGGAGGGACAGATCTCAATCAGCCCCAGCATTTT. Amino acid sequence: CASSLGGTDLNQPQHF.

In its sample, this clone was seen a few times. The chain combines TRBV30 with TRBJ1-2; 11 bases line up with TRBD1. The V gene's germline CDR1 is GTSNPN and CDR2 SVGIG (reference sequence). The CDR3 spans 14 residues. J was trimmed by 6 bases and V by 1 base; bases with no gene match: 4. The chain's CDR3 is CAWSGGQGGHGYTF. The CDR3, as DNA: TGTGCCTGGAGTGGGGGACAGGGGGGACATGGCTACACCTTC.

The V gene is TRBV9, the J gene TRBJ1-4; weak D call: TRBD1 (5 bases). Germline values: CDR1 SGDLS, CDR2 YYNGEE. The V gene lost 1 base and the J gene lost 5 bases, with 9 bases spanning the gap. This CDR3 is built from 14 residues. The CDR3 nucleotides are TGTGCCAGCAGCGTAACAGGACAAAATGAAAAACTGTTTTTT. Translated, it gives CASSVTGQNEKLFF.

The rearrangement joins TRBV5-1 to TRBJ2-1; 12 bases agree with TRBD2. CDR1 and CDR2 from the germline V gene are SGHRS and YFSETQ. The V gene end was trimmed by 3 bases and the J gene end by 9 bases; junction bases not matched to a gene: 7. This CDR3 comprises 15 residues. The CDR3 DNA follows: TGCGCCAGCAGCTCGAGACTAGCGGGAGTTCTTGAGCAGTTCTTC. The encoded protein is CASSSRLAGVLEQFF.

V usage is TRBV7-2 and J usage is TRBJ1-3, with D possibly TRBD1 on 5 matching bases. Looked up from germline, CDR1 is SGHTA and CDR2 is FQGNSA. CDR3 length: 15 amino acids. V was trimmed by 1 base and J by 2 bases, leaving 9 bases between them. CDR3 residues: CASSLGGTAGNTIYF. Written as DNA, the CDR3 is TGTGCCAGCAGCTTAGGGGGGACGGCTGGAAACACCATATATTTT.

The CDR3 protein is CASRDGGPDGTQYF. The CDR3 bases are TGTGCCAGCAGGGATGGAGGGCCTGATGGGACCCAGTACTTC. The rearrangement joins TRBV28 to TRBJ2-5, with D tentatively TRBD2 (6 bases). The CDR3 contains 14 residues. Trimming stripped 6 bases from V and 7 bases from J, with 18 bases between. Germline-derived CDR1 and CDR2 are MDHEN and SYDVKM.

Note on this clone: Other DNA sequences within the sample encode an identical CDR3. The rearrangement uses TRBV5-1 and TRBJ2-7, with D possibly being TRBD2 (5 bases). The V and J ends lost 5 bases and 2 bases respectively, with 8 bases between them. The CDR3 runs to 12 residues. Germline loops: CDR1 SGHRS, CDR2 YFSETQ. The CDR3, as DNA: TGCGCCAGCAGTTCGGAGGCCTACGAGCAGTACTTC. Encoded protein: CASSSEAYEQYF.

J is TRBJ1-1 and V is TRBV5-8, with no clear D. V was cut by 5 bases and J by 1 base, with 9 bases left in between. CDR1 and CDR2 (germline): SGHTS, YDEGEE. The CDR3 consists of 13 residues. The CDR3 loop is CASRYTENTEAFF. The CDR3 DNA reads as TGTGCCAGCAGATACACAGAGAACACTGAAGCTTTCTTT.

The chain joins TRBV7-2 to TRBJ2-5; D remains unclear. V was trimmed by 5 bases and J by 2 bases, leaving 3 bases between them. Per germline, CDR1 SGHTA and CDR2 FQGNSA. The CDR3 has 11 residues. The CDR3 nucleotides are TGTGCCAGCAGCCCTCAAGAGACCCAGTACTTC. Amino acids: CASSPQETQYF.

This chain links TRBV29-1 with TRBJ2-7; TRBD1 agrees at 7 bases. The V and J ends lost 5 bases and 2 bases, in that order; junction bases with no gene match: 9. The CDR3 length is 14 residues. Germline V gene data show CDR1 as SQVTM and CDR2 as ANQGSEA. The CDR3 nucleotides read TGCAGCGTTTTAAACAGGGGTAGCGCCTACGAGCAGTACTTC. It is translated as CSVLNRGSAYEQYF.

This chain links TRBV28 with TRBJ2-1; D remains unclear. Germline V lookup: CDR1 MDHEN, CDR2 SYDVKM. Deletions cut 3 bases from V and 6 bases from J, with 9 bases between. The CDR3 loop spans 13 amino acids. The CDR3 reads CASSFQGLNEQFF. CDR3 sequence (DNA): TGTGCCAGCAGTTTCCAAGGGCTCAATGAGCAGTTCTTC.

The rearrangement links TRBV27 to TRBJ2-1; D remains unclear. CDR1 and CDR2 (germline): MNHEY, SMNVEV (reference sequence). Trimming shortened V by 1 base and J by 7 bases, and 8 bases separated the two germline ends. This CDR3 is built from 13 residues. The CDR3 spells CASSLYSGNEQFF. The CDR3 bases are TGTGCCAGCAGTTTATATTCTGGGAATGAGCAGTTCTTC.

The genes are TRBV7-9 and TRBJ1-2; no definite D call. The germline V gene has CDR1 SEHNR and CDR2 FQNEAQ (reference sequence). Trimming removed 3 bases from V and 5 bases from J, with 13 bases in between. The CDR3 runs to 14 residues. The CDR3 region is CASSFDWTDYGYTF. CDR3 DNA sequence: TGTGCCAGCAGCTTCGACTGGACTGATTATGGCTACACCTTC.

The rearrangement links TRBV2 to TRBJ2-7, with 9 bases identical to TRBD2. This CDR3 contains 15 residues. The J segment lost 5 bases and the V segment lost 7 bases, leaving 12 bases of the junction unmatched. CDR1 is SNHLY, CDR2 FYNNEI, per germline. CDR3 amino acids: CASKSFSASGNEQYF. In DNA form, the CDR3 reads TGTGCCAGCAAATCCTTTTCGGCTAGCGGGAACGAGCAGTACTTC.

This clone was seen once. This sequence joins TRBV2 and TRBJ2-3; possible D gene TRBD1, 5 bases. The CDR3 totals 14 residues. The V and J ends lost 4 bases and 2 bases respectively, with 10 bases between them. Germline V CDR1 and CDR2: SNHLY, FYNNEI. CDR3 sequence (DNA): TGTGCCAGCAGTGGACAGCTAGTCACAGATACGCAGTATTTT. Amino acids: CASSGQLVTDTQYF.